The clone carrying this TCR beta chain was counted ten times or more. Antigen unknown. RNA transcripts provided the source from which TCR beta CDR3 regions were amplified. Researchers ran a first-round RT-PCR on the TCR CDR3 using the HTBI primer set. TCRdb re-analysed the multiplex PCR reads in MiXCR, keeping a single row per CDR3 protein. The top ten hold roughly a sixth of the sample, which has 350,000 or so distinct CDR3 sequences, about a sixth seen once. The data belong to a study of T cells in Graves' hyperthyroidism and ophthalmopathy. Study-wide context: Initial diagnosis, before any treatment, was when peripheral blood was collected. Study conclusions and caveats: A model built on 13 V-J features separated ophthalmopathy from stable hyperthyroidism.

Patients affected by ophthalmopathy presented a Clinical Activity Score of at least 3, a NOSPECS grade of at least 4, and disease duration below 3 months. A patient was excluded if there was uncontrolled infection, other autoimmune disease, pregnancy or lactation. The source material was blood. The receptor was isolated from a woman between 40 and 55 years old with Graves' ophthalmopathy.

The CDR3 region is CASSPDRTSTEAFF. Written as DNA, the CDR3 is TGTGCCAGCTCCCCCGACAGGACGAGCACTGAAGCTTTCTTT. This chain uses TRBV18 with TRBJ1-1; TRBD1 might be the D (6 bases). CDR3 length equals 14 residues. Trimming pared 6 bases from V and 4 bases from J, leaving 15 bases between. Germline CDR1 and CDR2: KGHSH and LQKENI. Drawing the rest from reference TRBV18 and TRBJ1-1, the complete variable domain is NAGVMQNPRHLVRRRGQEARLRCSPMKGHSHVYWYRQLPEEGLKFMVYLQKENIIDESGMPKERFSAEFPKEGPSILRIQQVVRGDSAAYFCASSPDRTSTEAFFGQGTRLTVV.